The subject of this entry is one TCR beta chain. Its antigen specificity is not known. No quality values exist for individual bases; no much larger clone is one base distant. The data were obtained in a study of T cells after yellow fever vaccination (dated by TCRdb to the late 2010s). Regarding the study in general: The SMART-Seq v4 Ultra Low Input RNA kit was used to prepare libraries from fractions with low cell numbers. To follow T-cell clones before and after primary and booster YFV17D yellow fever vaccination, bulk TCR alpha and beta repertoires were sequenced over time. Two healthy male donors made up the cohort, one aged 18 to 30 years and the other aged 30 to 39 years. Blood was collected at multiple timepoints before and after primary and secondary immunization, and bulk PBMC replicates and cell subsets were isolated. The paper as a whole reports these results and caveats: Computational filtering was needed because FACS-sorted repertoires could contain abundant contaminating clonotypes from the bulk population. Most clones expanded after primary vaccination were re-detected after the booster (96% of CD4 and approximately 88% of CD8), suggesting broad memory maintenance. Compared with the primary T-cell response, the secondary T-cell response was weaker but faster, peaking on day 5 rather than day 15. A small fraction of clonotypes appeared in both the CD4 and CD8 compartments, likely as a result of convergent recombination. Only two donors were included in the study, so the extent to which the findings can be generalized is limited.

The CDR1 and CDR2 encoded by the germline V gene (reference sequence) are SEHNR and FQNEAQ. The CDR3 contains 14 residues, cysteine and phenylalanine counted. Only CDR3 DNA is held: 42 bases, read in frame from base 1. Trimming takes 5 bases from V and 4 bases from J, and the germline ends sit 14 bases apart. TCR cDNA was synthesized by 5'RACE template switching, which introduced a universal primer site and unique molecular identifiers. Priming for cDNA synthesis came from both the TCR alpha and TCR beta constant segments. Libraries were amplified in two PCR steps, with sample barcodes and sequencing adapters added in the second step. Sequencing of libraries was performed on Illumina HiSeq 2500 (2x100 bp) or NovaSeq (2x150 bp). On the study's bioinformatics: Reads were demultiplexed and collapsed into UMI consensus sequences with MIGEC, and V(D)J alignment was performed with MiXCR. Using edgeR on replicate PBMC samples, clonotypes were called vaccine-responding if FDR was below 0.01 and the log2 fold change was above 5 up to day 15. Bulk clonotypes were assigned CD4 or CD8 identity according to which sequenced CD4 or CD8 repertoire held them at higher abundance. TCRdb redid the processing of the public reads, applying fastp at Q25 and MiXCR, and retained in-frame beta chains. For every CDR3 protein sequence, its rows merge into one entry that carries the most common genes and DNA. TCRdb, not the authors, supplied the V and J calls. The sample profile shows over 300,000 distinct CDR3 sequences; around 6.8% of them were found once. The top ten clones comprise around 17% of the sample.

The treatment or condition label, read with the paper, signifies: live attenuated yellow fever vaccine strain. At every blood-draw timepoint, two biological replicates of bulk PBMCs were collected. A standard Ficoll-Paque protocol was used to isolate PBMCs from peripheral blood. TriZol was used to extract RNA from bulk PBMCs, from CD4 and CD8 fractions, and from dextramer-positive and dextramer-negative fractions. The source material was PBMCs, sampled around 45 days after the first yellow fever vaccination. The V and J segments used are TRBV7-9 and TRBJ2-5; possibly the D gene is TRBD2, per 6 matching bases. The sequence derives from a man between 18 and 29 years old who received the YFV17D yellow fever vaccine. CDR3 protein: CASSPNGGGETQYF. The nucleotide sequence reads TGTGCCAGCAGCCCTAACGGGGGTGGAGAGACCCAGTACTTC.